This T cell receptor beta chain is from a study of blood T cells in healthy people across ages. On this clonotype: The antigen is not known.

Per germline, CDR1 SGHRS and CDR2 YFSETQ. The CDR3 is 13 amino acids. Primers used in a second PCR of about 7 to 11 cycles were a sample-barcoded 5' primer and a J-beta primer mix. From the 5' RACE reads, TCRdb called clonotypes with MiXCR, one entry per CDR3 protein. The data contain over a million distinct CDR3 sequences, around 55% of them singletons. The donors, healthy Caucasians from Russia, were aged roughly 6 to 95. Whole-study results and caveats: Getting older went along with TCR beta diversity per million T cells dropping roughly linearly. The lack of PBMC sorting stopped any conclusive naive versus antigen-experienced comparison.

The clonotype originates from a young man in good health. Sequencing used blood. The V gene is TRBV5-1, the J gene TRBJ2-5; possibly TRBD2 for D (6 bases). Judging by the DNA end, TRBJ2-7 fits better; the J call may be wrong. CDR3 residues: CASSLGLAFEQYF. CDR3 nucleotides: TGCGCCAGCAGCTTGGGCCTAGCGTTCGAGCAGTACTTC.